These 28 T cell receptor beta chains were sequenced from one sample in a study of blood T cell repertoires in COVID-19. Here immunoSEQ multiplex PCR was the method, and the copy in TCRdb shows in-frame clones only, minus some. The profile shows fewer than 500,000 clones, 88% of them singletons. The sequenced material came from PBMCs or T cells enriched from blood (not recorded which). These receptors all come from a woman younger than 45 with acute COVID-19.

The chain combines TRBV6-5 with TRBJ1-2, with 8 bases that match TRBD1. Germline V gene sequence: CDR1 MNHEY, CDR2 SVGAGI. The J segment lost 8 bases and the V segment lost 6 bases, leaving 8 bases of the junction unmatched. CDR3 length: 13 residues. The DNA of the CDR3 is TGTGCCAGCAGCTCCGGGACAGGAAGGGGCTACACCTTC. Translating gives CASSSGTGRGYTF.

The CDR3 reads CASSGDRGYEQYF. As DNA, the CDR3 is TGTGCCAGCAGCGGCGACAGGGGCTACGAGCAGTACTTC. The V call is TRBV11-3, the J call TRBJ2-7, with 8 nucleotides matching TRBD1. CDR3 length equals 13 residues. Germline trimming cut 5 bases from V and 3 bases from J; bases unmatched to any gene: 3. Germline-derived CDR1 and CDR2 are SGHNT and YENEEA.

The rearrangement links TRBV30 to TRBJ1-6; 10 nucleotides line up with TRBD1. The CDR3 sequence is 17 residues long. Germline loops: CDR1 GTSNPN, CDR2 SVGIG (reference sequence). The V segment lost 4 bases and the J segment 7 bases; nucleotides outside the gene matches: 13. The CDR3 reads CAWTTTRPGQGNSPLHF. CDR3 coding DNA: TGTGCCTGGACAACAACCCGGCCGGGACAGGGGAATTCACCCCTCCACTTT.

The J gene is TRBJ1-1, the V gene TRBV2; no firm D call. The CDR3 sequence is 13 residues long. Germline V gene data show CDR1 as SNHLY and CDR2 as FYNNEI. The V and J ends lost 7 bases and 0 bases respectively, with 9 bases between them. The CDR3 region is CASIERMNTEAFF. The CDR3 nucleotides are TGTGCCAGCATTGAGAGAATGAACACTGAAGCTTTCTTT.

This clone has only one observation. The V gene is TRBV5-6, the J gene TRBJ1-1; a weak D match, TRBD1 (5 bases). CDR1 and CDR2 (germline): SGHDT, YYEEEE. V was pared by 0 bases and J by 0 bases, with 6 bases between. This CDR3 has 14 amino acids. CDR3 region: CASSLGQMNTEAFF. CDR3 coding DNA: TGTGCCAGCAGCTTGGGACAGATGAACACTGAAGCTTTCTTT.

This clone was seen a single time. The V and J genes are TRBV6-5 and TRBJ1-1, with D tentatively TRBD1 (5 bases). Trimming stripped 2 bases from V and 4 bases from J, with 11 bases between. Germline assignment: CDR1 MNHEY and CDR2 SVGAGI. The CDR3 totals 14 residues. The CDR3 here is CASSYGAGATEAFF. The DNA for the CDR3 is TGTGCCAGCAGTTACGGGGCGGGAGCCACTGAAGCTTTCTTT.

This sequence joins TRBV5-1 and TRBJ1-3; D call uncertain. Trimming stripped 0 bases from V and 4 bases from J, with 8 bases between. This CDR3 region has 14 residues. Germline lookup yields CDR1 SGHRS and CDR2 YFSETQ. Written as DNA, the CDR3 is TGCGCCAGCAGCTTGGCCTCTCTGGGAAACACCATATATTTT. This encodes CASSLASLGNTIYF.

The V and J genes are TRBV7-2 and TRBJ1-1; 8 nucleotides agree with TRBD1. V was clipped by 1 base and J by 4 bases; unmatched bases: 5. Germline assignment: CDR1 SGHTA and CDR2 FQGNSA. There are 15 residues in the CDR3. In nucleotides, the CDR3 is TGTGCCAGCAGCTTAGGGACAGGGTCGAGCACTGAAGCTTTCTTT. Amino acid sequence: CASSLGTGSSTEAFF.

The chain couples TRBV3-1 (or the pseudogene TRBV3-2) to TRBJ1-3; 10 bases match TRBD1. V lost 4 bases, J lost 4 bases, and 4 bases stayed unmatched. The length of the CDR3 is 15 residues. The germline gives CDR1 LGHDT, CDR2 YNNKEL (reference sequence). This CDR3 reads CASSPRDRGGNTIYF. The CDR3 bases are TGTGCCAGCAGCCCACGGGACAGGGGAGGAAACACCATATATTTT.

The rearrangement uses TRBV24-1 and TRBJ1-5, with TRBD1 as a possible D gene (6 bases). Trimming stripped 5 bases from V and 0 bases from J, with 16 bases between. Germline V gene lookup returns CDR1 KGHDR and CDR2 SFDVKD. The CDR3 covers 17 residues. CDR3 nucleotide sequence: TGTGCCACCAGTGGGGGCAGGGGCGCGCTTAGCAATCAGCCCCAGCATTTT. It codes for CATSGGRGALSNQPQHF.

CDR3 protein: CASSPDRVNTGELFF. CDR3 sequence (DNA): TGCGCCAGCAGCCCCGACAGGGTGAACACCGGGGAGCTGTTTTTT. The chain joins TRBV5-1 to TRBJ2-2, with 7 nucleotides matching TRBD1. V lost 4 bases to trimming and J lost 1 base; unmatched junction nucleotides: 4. CDR3 length: 15 residues. Germline values: CDR1 SGHRS, CDR2 YFSETQ.

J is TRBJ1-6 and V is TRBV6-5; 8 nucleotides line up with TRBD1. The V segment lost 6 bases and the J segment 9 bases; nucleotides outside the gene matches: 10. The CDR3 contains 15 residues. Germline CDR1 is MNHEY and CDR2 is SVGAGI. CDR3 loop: CASSRTWDRLSPLHF. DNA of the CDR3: TGTGCCAGCAGCCGCACCTGGGACAGGCTTTCACCCCTCCACTTT.

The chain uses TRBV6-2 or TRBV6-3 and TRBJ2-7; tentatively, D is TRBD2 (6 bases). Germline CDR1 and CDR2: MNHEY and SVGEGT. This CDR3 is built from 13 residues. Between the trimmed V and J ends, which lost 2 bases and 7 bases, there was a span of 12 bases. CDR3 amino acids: CASSYGGSGEQYF. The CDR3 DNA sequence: TGTGCCAGCAGTTACGGAGGGTCGGGGGAGCAGTACTTC.

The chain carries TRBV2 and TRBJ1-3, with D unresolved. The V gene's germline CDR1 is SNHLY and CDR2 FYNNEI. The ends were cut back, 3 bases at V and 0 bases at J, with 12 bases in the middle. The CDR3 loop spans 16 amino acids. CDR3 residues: CASSDFKTGSGNTIYF. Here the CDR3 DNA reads TGTGCCAGCAGTGATTTTAAAACGGGCTCTGGAAACACCATATATTTT.

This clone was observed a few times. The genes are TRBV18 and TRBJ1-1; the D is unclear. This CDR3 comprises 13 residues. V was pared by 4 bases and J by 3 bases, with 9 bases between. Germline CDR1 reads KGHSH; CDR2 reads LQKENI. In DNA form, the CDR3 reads TGTGCCAGCTCACGTAGCGGGGACACTGAAGCTTTCTTT. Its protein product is CASSRSGDTEAFF.

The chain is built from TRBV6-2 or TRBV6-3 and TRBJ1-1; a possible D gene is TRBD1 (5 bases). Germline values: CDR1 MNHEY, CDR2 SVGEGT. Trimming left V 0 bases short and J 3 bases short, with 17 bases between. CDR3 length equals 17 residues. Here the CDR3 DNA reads TGTGCCAGCAGTTACTCGACCTGGTCAGGGAGGGACACTGAAGCTTTCTTT. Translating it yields CASSYSTWSGRDTEAFF.

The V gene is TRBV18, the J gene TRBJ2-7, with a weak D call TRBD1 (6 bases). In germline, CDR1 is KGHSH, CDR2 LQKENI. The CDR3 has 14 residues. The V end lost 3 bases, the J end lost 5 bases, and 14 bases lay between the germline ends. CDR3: CASSPTDRPHEQYF. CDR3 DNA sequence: TGTGCCAGCTCACCGACCGACAGGCCCCACGAGCAGTACTTC.

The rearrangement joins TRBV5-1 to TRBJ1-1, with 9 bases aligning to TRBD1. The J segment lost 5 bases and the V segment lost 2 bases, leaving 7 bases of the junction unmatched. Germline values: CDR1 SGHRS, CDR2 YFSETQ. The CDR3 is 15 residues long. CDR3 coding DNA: TGCGCCAGCAGCTTAACGACAGGGGGTGCGACTGAAGCTTTCTTT. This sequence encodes CASSLTTGGATEAFF.

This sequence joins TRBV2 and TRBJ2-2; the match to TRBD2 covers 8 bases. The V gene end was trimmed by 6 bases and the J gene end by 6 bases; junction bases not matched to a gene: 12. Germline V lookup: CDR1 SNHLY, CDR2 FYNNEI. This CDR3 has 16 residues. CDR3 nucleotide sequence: TGTGCCAGCAGAGACCCGGGACTAGGAGGGGCCGGGGAGCTGTTTTTT. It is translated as CASRDPGLGGAGELFF.

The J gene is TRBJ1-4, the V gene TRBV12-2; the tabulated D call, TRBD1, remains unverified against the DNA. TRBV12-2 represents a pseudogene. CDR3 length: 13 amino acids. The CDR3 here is CASPLQWPEKLFF. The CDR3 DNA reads TGTGCAAGTCCCCTCCAGTGGCCTGAAAAACTGTTTTTT.

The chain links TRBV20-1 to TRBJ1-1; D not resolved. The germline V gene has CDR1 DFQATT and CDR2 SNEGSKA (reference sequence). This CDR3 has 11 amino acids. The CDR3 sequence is CSWERNTEAFF. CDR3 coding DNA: TGCAGCTGGGAGAGGAACACTGAAGCTTTCTTT.

The CDR3 DNA is TGTGCCAGCAGTTACTCCGGGGTGGAAGATACGCAGTATTTT. Translation gives CASSYSGVEDTQYF. The genes are TRBV6-6 and TRBJ2-3, with TRBD2 as a possible D gene (5 bases). CDR1 is MNHNY, CDR2 SVGAGI, per germline (reference sequence). V gave up 0 bases and J gave up 5 bases, with 9 bases separating them. CDR3 length: 14 residues.

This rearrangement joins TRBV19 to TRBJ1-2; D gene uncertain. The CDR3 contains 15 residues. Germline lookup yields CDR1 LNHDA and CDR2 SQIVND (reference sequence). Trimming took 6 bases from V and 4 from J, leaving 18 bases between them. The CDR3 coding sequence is TGTGCCAGTAGAGTCTCTGGGCAGCCCTTCTATGGCTACACCTTC. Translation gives CASRVSGQPFYGYTF. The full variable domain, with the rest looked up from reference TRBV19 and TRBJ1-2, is DGGITQSPKYLFRKEGQNVTLSCEQNLNHDAMYWYRQDPGQGLRLIYYSQIVNDFQKGDIAEGYSVSREKKESFPLTVTSAQKNPTAFYLCASRVSGQPFYGYTFGSGTRLTVV.

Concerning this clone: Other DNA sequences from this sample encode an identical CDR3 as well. The CDR3 region is CASSLGGRGTDTQYF. CDR3 sequence (DNA): TGTGCCAGCAGCTTAGGGGGGAGGGGCACAGATACGCAGTATTTT. The rearrangement joins TRBV11-2 to TRBJ2-3; TRBD2 matches 7 bases. The germline V gene encodes CDR1 SGHAT and CDR2 FQNNGV. J lost 1 base, V lost 1 base, and 2 bases had no gene match. The CDR3 extends over 15 amino acids.

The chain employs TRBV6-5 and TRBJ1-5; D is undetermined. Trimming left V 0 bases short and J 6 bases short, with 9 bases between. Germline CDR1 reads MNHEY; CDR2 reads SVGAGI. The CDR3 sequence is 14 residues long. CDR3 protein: CASSYSEYGQPQHF. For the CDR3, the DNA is TGTGCCAGCAGTTACTCTGAGTATGGTCAGCCCCAGCATTTT.

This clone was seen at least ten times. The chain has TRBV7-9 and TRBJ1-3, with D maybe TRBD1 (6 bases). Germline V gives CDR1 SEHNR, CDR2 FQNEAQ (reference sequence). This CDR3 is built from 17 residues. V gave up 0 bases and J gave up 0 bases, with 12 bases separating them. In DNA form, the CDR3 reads TGTGCCAGCAGCTTAGCTGTATCAGGGGCCTCTGGAAACACCATATATTTT. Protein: CASSLAVSGASGNTIYF.

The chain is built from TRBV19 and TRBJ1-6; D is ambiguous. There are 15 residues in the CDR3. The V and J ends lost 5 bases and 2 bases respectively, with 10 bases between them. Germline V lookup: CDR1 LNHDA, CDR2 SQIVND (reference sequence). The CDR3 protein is CASSGQDPYNSPLHF. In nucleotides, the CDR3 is TGTGCCAGTAGTGGGCAGGATCCCTATAATTCACCCCTCCACTTT.

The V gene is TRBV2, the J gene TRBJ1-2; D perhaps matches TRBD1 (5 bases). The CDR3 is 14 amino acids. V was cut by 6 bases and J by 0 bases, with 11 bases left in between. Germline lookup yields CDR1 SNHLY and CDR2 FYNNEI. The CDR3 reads CASRRQTANYGYTF. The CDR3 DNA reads TGTGCCAGCAGACGACAGACAGCTAACTATGGCTACACCTTC.